This TCR beta chain was obtained from a study of blood T cell repertoires in COVID-19. The protocol was immunoSEQ multiplex PCR, while the TCRdb copy is restricted to in-frame clones and leaves out a portion. Among approximately 190,000 clones listed, 65% to 85% were seen once. J gave up 3 bases and V 4 bases, and 6 bases lay outside the gene matches. Germline loops: CDR1 MGHRA, CDR2 YSYEKL. The CDR3 has 15 amino acids. The receptor was isolated from a woman in her twenties or thirties who had been exposed to COVID-19. The chain employs TRBV4-1 and TRBJ2-7, with 10 bases fitting TRBD1. Sequences were obtained from PBMCs or T cells enriched from blood (not recorded which). The CDR3 loop reads CASSPDRGLIYEQYF. The CDR3 DNA sequence: TGCGCCAGCAGCCCCGACAGGGGGCTTATCTACGAGCAGTACTTC.